The clone carrying this TCR beta chain has only one observation. The sample belongs to a study of shared clonotypes between healthy human individuals. About the research overall: Ranging from 18 to 49 in age, donors were two women and three men.

The V gene's germline CDR1 is LGHNA and CDR2 YSLEER. The CDR3 loop spans 16 amino acids. Trimming removed 0 bases from V and 7 bases from J; junction bases left unmatched: 7. Per the authors' pipeline: There were no quality scores in the junction-only immunoSEQ sequences, so filtering differed. The table came from immunoSEQ multiplex PCR; TCRdb's copy has only in-frame clones and leaves some out. Clonal size and the V and J genes are those of that table, whereas D and trimming came from the DNA. The sample consists of roughly 2.5 million clones, roughly nine tenths of them appearing once. The investigators split CD4+ cells into a CD45RA+ naive subset and a CD45RA-negative memory subset.

This clonotype originated in a man younger than 35 in good health. The chain couples TRBV4-3 to TRBJ2-1; 9 bases agree with TRBD2. Sequencing was carried out using naive CD4+ T cells sorted from blood. The subset was: CD45RA+ positively selected. The CDR3 sequence is CASSQDGRTSVNEQFF. The CDR3, as DNA: TGCGCCAGCAGCCAAGATGGACGGACTAGCGTAAATGAGCAGTTCTTC.